Included here is one T cell receptor beta chain sequence, with context. Measured with immunoSEQ multiplex PCR; TCRdb has only the in-frame clones, and not every one. The sample includes hundreds of thousands of clones, approximately 83% of them seen just once. The data derive from a study of blood T cell repertoires in COVID-19. Study in general: Some COVID-19 samples were acute and others convalescent; all came from the United States, Italy and Spain.

Trimming removed 1 base from V and 5 bases from J; junction bases left unmatched: 9. Germline-derived CDR1 and CDR2 are MNHEY and SVGEGT. The CDR3 contains 16 residues. For recovered donors of Cohort 3, there were two negative PCRs, clearance, or symptom resolution. The clonotype originates from a woman in her fifties or sixties who had recovered from COVID-19. The chain combines TRBV6-2 or TRBV6-3 with TRBJ2-3; 7 bases line up with TRBD2. The sample comprised PBMCs or T cells enriched from blood (not recorded which). This chain's CDR3 is CASSYLSSGGRDTQYF. In nucleotides, the CDR3 is TGTGCCAGCAGTTACTTATCTAGCGGCGGTCGAGATACGCAGTATTTT.